The next 27 T cell receptor beta chains were all read from a single sample in a study of blood T cell repertoires in COVID-19. Clones were read by immunoSEQ multiplex PCR, and TCRdb kept only the in-frame ones, dropping some. The sample has some 390,000 clones, under 90% seen once. The sequenced sample was PBMCs or T cells enriched from blood (not recorded which). The receptors shown here come from a woman under 40 who had recovered from COVID-19.

CDR3 sequence (DNA): TGTGCCAGCAGCCTTGACAGGGGGCACGGCTACACCTTC. Amino acid sequence: CASSLDRGHGYTF. The chain carries TRBV3-1 (or the pseudogene TRBV3-2) and TRBJ1-2; 10 nucleotides match TRBD1. The germline V gene encodes CDR1 LGHDT and CDR2 YNNKEL (reference sequence). This CDR3 region has 13 residues. With 4 bases clipped from V and 8 bases from J, the junction kept 4 bases outside the gene matches.

V is TRBV10-3 and J is TRBJ1-2, with D tentatively TRBD1 (5 bases). Trimming left V 5 bases short and J 2 bases short, with 6 bases between. The CDR3 runs 12 residues. Germline V gene lookup returns CDR1 ENHRY and CDR2 SYGVKD. CDR3 loop: CAISRQNYGYTF. DNA of the CDR3: TGTGCCATCAGTAGACAGAACTATGGCTACACCTTC.

The chain is built from TRBV7-2 and TRBJ1-3; TRBD1 might be the D (5 bases). The CDR3 sequence is 15 residues long. The V and J ends lost 7 bases and 4 bases respectively, with 17 bases between them. CDR1 and CDR2 (germline): SGHTA, FQGNSA. The CDR3 DNA sequence: TGTGCCAGCAAAATCGGGGGGTTCGGGGGAAACACCATATATTTT. Its translation is CASKIGGFGGNTIYF.

The chain uses TRBV30 and TRBJ1-3; 8 positions agree with TRBD1. This CDR3 contains 15 residues. Germline V gene data show CDR1 as GTSNPN and CDR2 as SVGIG (reference sequence). V gave up 2 bases and J gave up 1 base; unmatched junction bases: 4. In DNA form, the CDR3 reads TGTGCCTGGAGTTTTACAGGGGGGTCTGGAAACACCATATATTTT. It specifies CAWSFTGGSGNTIYF.

V gene TRBV6-5 combines with J gene TRBJ2-1; 12 bases are shared with TRBD2. CDR3 length: 16 residues. Looked up from germline, CDR1 is MNHEY and CDR2 is SVGAGI. The junction had 10 bases not matched to a gene; V was cut back by 3 bases and J by 10 bases. The CDR3 protein is CASSYLLAGGPGEQFF. The CDR3 bases are TGTGCCAGCAGTTATCTTCTAGCGGGGGGGCCAGGGGAGCAGTTCTTC.

V gene TRBV5-6 combines with J gene TRBJ1-5, with D hard to call. The CDR3 has 12 residues. Germline V gene sequence: CDR1 SGHDT, CDR2 YYEEEE. Trimming stripped 4 bases from V and 3 bases from J, with 5 bases between. CDR3 loop: CASSQYNQPQHF. CDR3 bases: TGTGCCAGCAGCCAGTACAATCAGCCCCAGCATTTT.

The chain couples TRBV30 to TRBJ1-4; TRBD1 matches 8 bases. After removal of 2 bases from V and 8 bases from J, the junction contained 7 bases not matched to a gene. CDR1 GTSNPN and CDR2 SVGIG come from the germline V gene (reference sequence). The CDR3 consists of 14 residues. CDR3 sequence: CAWSPRTGKEKLFF. The CDR3 DNA reads as TGTGCCTGGAGTCCTCGGACAGGGAAGGAAAAACTGTTTTTT.

The chain couples TRBV6-5 to TRBJ2-7; 7 nucleotides match TRBD1. V was clipped by 5 bases and J by 2 bases; unmatched bases: 9. This CDR3 has 15 residues. Germline values: CDR1 MNHEY, CDR2 SVGAGI. The CDR3 DNA follows: TGTGCCAGCAGTCACCGCCGGGACAGCACCTACGAGCAGTACTTC. Protein product: CASSHRRDSTYEQYF.

The chain has TRBV5-4 and TRBJ1-2; D gene unclear. Germline V gene lookup returns CDR1 SGHNT and CDR2 YYREEE (reference sequence). The CDR3 covers 16 residues. V lost 4 bases, J lost 4 bases, and 20 bases lay in between. CDR3 nucleotide sequence: TGTGCCAGCAGCGGGCCCCATGCGGGTATGGCCTATGGCTACACCTTC. Translation gives CASSGPHAGMAYGYTF.

The V call is TRBV3-1 (or the pseudogene TRBV3-2), the J call TRBJ1-1, with TRBD1 as a possible D gene (5 bases). The V and J ends lost 3 bases and 6 bases respectively, with 5 bases between them. The CDR3 consists of 11 residues. Per germline, CDR1 LGHDT and CDR2 YNNKEL (reference sequence). CDR3 loop: CASSHRAEAFF. The CDR3 DNA follows: TGTGCCAGCAGCCACAGGGCTGAAGCTTTCTTT.

V and J are TRBV24-1 and TRBJ2-3, with TRBD2 matching over 9 bases. This CDR3 has 15 amino acids. V was clipped by 4 bases and J by 7 bases; unmatched bases: 8. Germline V gene data show CDR1 as KGHDR and CDR2 as SFDVKD. The CDR3 sequence is CATSEVSGRTNTQYF. The DNA for the CDR3 is TGTGCCACCAGTGAAGTTAGCGGGAGAACGAATACGCAGTATTTT.

This clone was recorded once. The chain uses TRBV6-5 and TRBJ1-1; 9 positions match TRBD1. J gave up 5 bases and V 0 bases, and 1 base lay outside the gene matches. The CDR3 extends over 14 amino acids. Germline V lookup: CDR1 MNHEY, CDR2 SVGAGI. In DNA, the CDR3 is TGTGCCAGCAGTTACTCGACAGGGGGAACTGAAGCTTTCTTT. Translation gives CASSYSTGGTEAFF.

A single count supports this clone. The chain recombines TRBV19 with TRBJ2-2; D gene unclear. Germline assignment: CDR1 LNHDA and CDR2 SQIVND (reference sequence). This CDR3 region has 15 residues. The V end was cut by 7 bases, the J end by 1 base, with 13 bases between. The chain's CDR3 is CASKLLPQNTGELFF. The CDR3 bases are TGTGCCAGTAAACTCCTCCCCCAGAACACCGGGGAGCTGTTTTTT.

The rearrangement uses TRBV7-9 and TRBJ1-2, with 9 nucleotides matching TRBD1. The germline CDR1 and CDR2 sequences are SEHNR and FQNEAQ (reference sequence). The V gene end was trimmed by 8 bases and the J gene end by 5 bases; junction bases not matched to a gene: 12. The CDR3 has 15 residues. The CDR3 region is CASSKQGAREYGYTF. CDR3 in DNA: TGTGCCAGCTCAAAACAGGGGGCGCGGGAATATGGCTACACCTTC.

This clone was recorded only once. The chain employs TRBV29-1 and TRBJ2-7, with a weak D call TRBD2 (5 bases). CDR1 and CDR2 from the germline V gene are SQVTM and ANQGSEA. V dropped 1 base and J dropped 0 bases, with 7 bases sitting between them. The CDR3 runs 13 residues. The CDR3 nucleotides are TGCAGCGTTGAAGCCGGGGACTCCTACGAGCAGTACTTC. Its translation is CSVEAGDSYEQYF.

This clone was observed once. V usage is TRBV5-4 and J usage is TRBJ2-1; D unresolved. This CDR3 is 13 amino acids long. The germline V and J ends were trimmed by 3 bases and 6 bases, with 10 bases remaining between them. Germline assignment: CDR1 SGHNT and CDR2 YYREEE (reference sequence). The CDR3 is CASSSPQANEQFF. CDR3 DNA sequence: TGTGCCAGCAGCTCACCTCAGGCCAATGAGCAGTTCTTC.

J is TRBJ2-7 and V is TRBV5-1, with TRBD2 matching over 11 bases. Trimming at V came to 3 bases and at J to 5 bases, leaving 4 bases not matched to a gene. This CDR3 has 14 residues. The germline CDR1 and CDR2 sequences are SGHRS and YFSETQ. This CDR3 reads CASSYISGRDEQYF. The CDR3 bases are TGCGCCAGCAGCTATATTAGCGGGAGGGACGAGCAGTACTTC.

CDR3 amino acids: CASSGLERETQYF. CDR3 coding DNA: TGTGCCAGCTCGGGACTAGAGCGGGAGACCCAGTACTTC. The chain recombines TRBV2 with TRBJ2-5; 8 nucleotides agree with TRBD2. V lost 8 bases to trimming and J lost 5 bases; unmatched junction nucleotides: 7. Per germline, CDR1 SNHLY and CDR2 FYNNEI. The CDR3 covers 13 residues.

CDR3 nucleotide sequence: TGTGCCTGGGAGGGGACTACGGATAATTCACCCCTCCACTTT. Protein sequence: CAWEGTTDNSPLHF. The chain uses TRBV30 and TRBJ1-6; maybe TRBD1 (5 bases). The CDR3 contains 14 residues. Germline values: CDR1 GTSNPN, CDR2 SVGIG (reference sequence). Trimming removed 5 bases at V and 5 bases at J, with 13 bases between.

The gene calls are TRBV10-1 and TRBJ1-2; 8 nucleotides line up with TRBD1. The CDR3 has 14 residues. V shed 6 bases, J shed 7 bases, and the junction held 10 bases outside the gene matches. CDR1 is WNHNN, CDR2 SYGVQD, per germline (reference sequence). CDR3 sequence reads: CASSPGQTGVGYTF. The CDR3, as DNA: TGCGCCAGCAGCCCCGGGCAGACAGGGGTTGGCTACACCTTC.

This sequence joins TRBV11-3 and TRBJ2-3; D is possibly TRBD2 (7 bases). Germline V gene lookup returns CDR1 SGHNT and CDR2 YENEEA. V lost 5 bases and J lost 0, with 9 bases in between. The CDR3 has 14 amino acids. The CDR3 region is CASSRGASTDTQYF. DNA for the CDR3: TGTGCCAGCAGCCGGGGGGCGAGCACAGATACGCAGTATTTT.

The gene calls are TRBV5-1 and TRBJ2-1; D is unclear. The CDR3 loop spans 13 amino acids. The germline V gene has CDR1 SGHRS and CDR2 YFSETQ. The V and J ends lost 4 bases and 5 bases respectively, with 10 bases between them. The CDR3 loop reads CASSLGEHNEQFF. Written as DNA, the CDR3 is TGCGCCAGCAGCCTAGGTGAGCACAATGAGCAGTTCTTC. Together with reference TRBV5-1 and TRBJ2-1, the CDR3 gives the full variable domain: KAGVTQTPRYLIKTRGQQVTLSCSPISGHRSVSWYQQTPGQGLQFLFEYFSETQRNKGNFPGRFSGRQFSNSRSEMNVSTLELGDSALYLCASSLGEHNEQFFGPGTRLTVL.

The V gene is TRBV5-1, the J gene TRBJ1-1; 7 nucleotides line up with TRBD1. Germline lookup yields CDR1 SGHRS and CDR2 YFSETQ. V gave up 4 bases and J gave up 0 bases; unmatched junction bases: 6. The CDR3 runs to 15 residues. The CDR3 loop is CASSEDRRMNTEAFF. In DNA, the CDR3 is TGCGCCAGCAGCGAGGACAGGCGAATGAACACTGAAGCTTTCTTT.

This clone was detected only a few times. The same CDR3 also results from other DNA sequences found in this sample. This chain links TRBV19 with TRBJ2-7; perhaps TRBD2 as D (5 bases). This CDR3 has 12 amino acids. The germline V gene encodes CDR1 LNHDA and CDR2 SQIVND (reference sequence). V gave up 5 bases and J gave up 0 bases, with 5 bases separating them. The CDR3 DNA sequence: TGTGCCAGTAGTCGGGACTCCTACGAGCAGTACTTC. This gives the protein CASSRDSYEQYF.

This clone was detected only once. In DNA form, the CDR3 reads TGTGCCAGCAGCTCACGGGACAGGGGAAATTCACCCCTCCACTTT. It is translated as CASSSRDRGNSPLHF. V and J are TRBV11-2 and TRBJ1-6; 10 bases are a match to TRBD1. After removal of 4 bases from V and 7 bases from J, the junction contained 4 bases not matched to a gene. Per germline, CDR1 SGHAT and CDR2 FQNNGV. The CDR3 has 15 amino acids. Based on the CDR3 plus reference TRBV11-2 and TRBJ1-6, the full variable domain is EAGVAQSPRYKIIEKRQSVAFWCNPISGHATLYWYQQILGQGPKLLIQFQNNGVVDDSQLPKDRFSAERLKGVDSTLKIQPAKLEDSAVYLCASSSRDRGNSPLHFGNGTRLTVT.

J is TRBJ2-7 and V is TRBV5-1, with TRBD2 matching 12 bases. The germline V gene encodes CDR1 SGHRS and CDR2 YFSETQ. This CDR3 contains 14 residues. The V segment lost 3 bases and the J segment 7 bases; nucleotides outside the gene matches: 5. CDR3 bases: TGCGCCAGCAGCTCAAGGACTAGCGGGGTTGAGCAGTACTTC. It specifies CASSSRTSGVEQYF.

The CDR3 bases are TGCGCCAGCAGCTTGACCCCGACAGGGGGCGGAATTAACAATGAGCAGTTCTTC. Its protein is CASSLTPTGGGINNEQFF. This rearrangement joins TRBV5-1 to TRBJ2-1, with 10 bases aligning to TRBD1. CDR1 is SGHRS, CDR2 YFSETQ, per germline. With 1 base clipped from V and 5 bases from J, the junction kept 12 bases outside the gene matches. CDR3 length: 18 residues. Full variable domain (missing parts from reference TRBV5-1 and TRBJ2-1): KAGVTQTPRYLIKTRGQQVTLSCSPISGHRSVSWYQQTPGQGLQFLFEYFSETQRNKGNFPGRFSGRQFSNSRSEMNVSTLELGDSALYLCASSLTPTGGGINNEQFFGPGTRLTVL.